This paragraph reports one T cell receptor (beta chain). Its antigen is not known. This specimen comes from a study of blood T cells in healthy people across ages. Germline V gene lookup returns CDR1 SGHRS and CDR2 YFSETQ. J was trimmed by 4 bases and V by 7 bases; bases with no gene match: 8. The CDR3 loop spans 14 amino acids. General study findings and limits: It was found that TCR beta diversity correlated strongly with the percentage of naive T cells.

With a J-beta primer mix and a sample-barcoded 5' primer, a second PCR ran 7 to 11 cycles. TCRdb ran MiXCR on the 5' RACE reads and lists one entry per CDR3 protein. The table has over 1,500,000 distinct CDR3 sequences, about two fifths seen once. The origin of this receptor is a human donor in good health. The chain carries TRBV5-1 and TRBJ2-3; 8 bases are shared with TRBD2. Sequencing used blood. The CDR3 sequence is CASGRGGTSDTQYF. CDR3 DNA: TGCGCCAGCGGTCGCGGGGGGACCTCAGATACGCAGTATTTT.